The rows below give T cell receptor beta chains drawn from one sample of a study of Ad26.COV2.S vaccination and SARS-CoV-2 variants. Profiled with immunoSEQ multiplex PCR; TCRdb holds only in-frame clones, not every one. Here the sample spans fewer than 500,000 clones, roughly 89% being singletons. The sequenced sample was peripheral blood, obtained in a trial of Ad26.COV2.S vaccine versus placebo. These TCRs come from a person aged 18 to 65 who received the Ad26.COV2.S COVID-19 vaccine or a placebo. Both conserved end residues are part of each CDR3. A D gene is named only where the DNA matches it firmly.

v_call	d_call	j_call	cdr3_length	cdr3_nt	cdr3_aa
TRBV9	.	TRBJ1-5	15	TGTGCCAGCAGCCCCGGGGGGGCTCCAAATCAGCCCCAGCATTTT	CASSPGGAPNQPQHF
TRBV5-1	.	TRBJ2-5	14	TGCGCCAGCAGCTGGGTAGGGTCAGAAGAGACCCAGTACTTC	CASSWVGSEETQYF
TRBV4-3	TRBD1	TRBJ1-4	14	TGCGCCAGCAGCCTGGGACAGCGCAATGAAAAACTGTTTTTT	CASSLGQRNEKLFF
TRBV5-6	.	TRBJ1-6	15	TGTGCCAGCAGTTGGGCCAGCTCCTATAATTCACCCCTCCACTTT	CASSWASSYNSPLHF
TRBV10-3	TRBD1	TRBJ1-2	14	TGTGCCATCATGGGACAGCAGCTTAACTATGGCTACACCTTC	CAIMGQQLNYGYTF
TRBV2	.	TRBJ1-5	15	TGTGCCAGCAGGATGGACATGGCGGGGAATCAGCCCCAGCATTTT	CASRMDMAGNQPQHF
TRBV19	.	TRBJ1-2	14	TGTGCCAGTACCCCGACGGCACTGAACTATGGCTACACCTTC	CASTPTALNYGYTF
TRBV20-1	.	TRBJ1-1	10	TGCAGTGCTAGAAGAGTAATTGCTTTCTTT	CSARRVIAFF
TRBV7-6	TRBD1	TRBJ1-3	16	TGTGCCAGCAGCCGCGACCTGAAACAGGGGAGAAACACCATATATTTT	CASSRDLKQGRNTIYF
TRBV24-1	TRBD2	TRBJ2-3	16	TGTGCCACCAGTCGGGGGACTAGAGGAGATACAGATACGCAGTATTTT	CATSRGTRGDTDTQYF
TRBV7-3	.	TRBJ2-2	18	TGTGCCAGCAGCTTTCAACCGGGAACTACAAGTGGCACCGGGGAGCTGTTTTTT	CASSFQPGTTSGTGELFF
TRBV11-2	TRBD2	TRBJ2-7	14	TGTGCCAGCAGTACCATAGCGGGGCTTTACGAGCAGTACTTC	CASSTIAGLYEQYF
TRBV28	TRBD1	TRBJ1-6	12	TGTGCCAGCGGAGGGGGCGAGTCACCCCTCCACTTT	CASGGGESPLHF
TRBV5-1	TRBD1	TRBJ1-1	15	TGCGCCAGCAGCAGGAACAGGGGGCTCTACACTGAAGCTTTCTTT	CASSRNRGLYTEAFF
TRBV19	TRBD2	TRBJ2-1	15	TGTGCCAGTATTGGGACTAGCGGGAGAATTGGTGAGCAGTTCTTC	CASIGTSGRIGEQFF
TRBV7-6	.	TRBJ1-5	15	TGTGCCAGCAGCTTAGCCGGACGGGTCAATCAGCCCCAGCATTTT	CASSLAGRVNQPQHF
TRBV3-1/TRBV3-2	.	TRBJ1-2	14	TGTGCCAGCAGCCAAGCAGGGACTCTCTATGGCTACACCTTC	CASSQAGTLYGYTF
TRBV29-1	.	TRBJ2-3	14	TGCAGCGCTGGTGGGGGTCGAGGCGCAGATACGCAGTATTTT	CSAGGGRGADTQYF
TRBV6-1	.	TRBJ2-4	12	TGTGCCAGCAGTGAACCCGGGAGCATTCAGTACTTC	CASSEPGSIQYF